Listed below are T cell receptor beta chains from one sample, sequenced in a study of blood T cell repertoires in COVID-19. TCRdb's copy holds only in-frame clones and misses some; the assay was immunoSEQ multiplex PCR. This sample carries about 180,000 clones, about 88% of them seen once, and the ten largest clones take roughly 9%. What was sequenced was PBMCs or T cells enriched from blood (not recorded which). These receptors came from a woman between 18 and 29 years old who had recovered from COVID-19. Each CDR3 is given with its conserved first and last residue. Each record gives: J gene, D gene, clone size, V gene, CDR3 protein, CDR3 DNA. D genes are given only for firm matches. Expanded clones are given a class, and other clones once, few, many or no size at all.

TRBJ1-1 | . | . | TRBV27 | CASSFSPPVAGHTEAFF | TGTGCCAGCAGTTTTTCGCCCCCCGTTGCGGGCCACACTGAAGCTTTCTTT
TRBJ2-7 | TRBD2 | . | TRBV19 | CASSPRTSGGTTYEQYF | TGTGCCAGTAGTCCCCGGACTAGCGGGGGGACGACCTACGAGCAGTACTTC
TRBJ1-6 | TRBD1 | . | TRBV5-1 | CASSSDRVEGSPLHF | TGCGCCAGCAGCTCCGACAGGGTCGAAGGATCACCCCTCCACTTT
TRBJ1-4 | TRBD1 | . | TRBV4-3 | CASSRFVPGQGYEKLFF | TGCGCCAGCAGCCGTTTTGTTCCGGGACAGGGGTATGAAAAACTGTTTTTT
TRBJ1-1 | . | . | TRBV28 | CASSTWGGVGTEAFF | TGTGCCAGCAGCACATGGGGGGGGGTTGGGACTGAAGCTTTCTTT
TRBJ2-2 | . | . | TRBV19 | CASSILRDHTGELFF | TGTGCCAGTAGTATCTTGAGGGATCACACCGGGGAGCTGTTTTTT
TRBJ2-7 | TRBD2 | once | TRBV28 | CASSVKRELYEQYF | TGTGCCAGCAGTGTAAAGCGGGAGCTCTACGAGCAGTACTTC
TRBJ2-2 | . | . | TRBV21-1 | CASSKKGQGGAGELFF | TGTGCCAGCAGCAAAAAAGGACAGGGAGGGGCCGGGGAGCTGTTTTTT
TRBJ1-4 | TRBD1 | . | TRBV28 | CASSSGTVFNEKLFF | TGTGCCAGCAGTTCCGGGACAGTCTTTAATGAAAAACTGTTTTTT
TRBJ1-3 | . | . | TRBV5-1 | CASSVGEGTPGNTIYF | TGCGCCAGCAGTGTCGGCGAAGGGACACCTGGAAACACCATATATTTT
TRBJ2-7 | . | . | TRBV5-8 | CASSLRDTGSYEQYF | TGTGCCAGCAGCTTGAGGGACACAGGATCCTACGAGCAGTACTTC
TRBJ2-3 | TRBD1 | . | TRBV10-3 | CAISSMTGGTDTQYF | TGTGCCATCAGTTCTATGACAGGGGGCACAGATACGCAGTATTTT
TRBJ2-7 | TRBD2 | . | TRBV10-3 | CAIRIGLAESYEQYF | TGTGCCATCAGGATTGGACTAGCGGAGTCCTACGAGCAGTACTTC
TRBJ2-7 | . | . | TRBV19 | CATRPSSPYSSYEQYF | TGTGCCACACGTCCCTCGTCTCCTTACAGCTCCTACGAGCAGTACTTC
TRBJ2-3 | TRBD2 | once | TRBV5-1 | CASSPRTSGDYTDTQYF | TGCGCCAGCAGCCCCAGGACTAGCGGGGATTACACAGATACGCAGTATTTT
TRBJ2-1 | TRBD2 | . | TRBV11-1 | CASSLAASGTYNEQFF | TGTGCCAGCAGCTTAGCAGCTAGCGGGACTTACAATGAGCAGTTCTTC
TRBJ1-1 | . | . | TRBV6-6 | CASTEEGTEAFF | TGTGCCAGCACCGAGGAGGGGACTGAAGCTTTCTTT
TRBJ2-4 | TRBD2 | . | TRBV19 | CASSPGTRGAKNIQYF | TGTGCCAGTAGTCCTGGGACTAGGGGAGCCAAAAACATTCAGTACTTC
TRBJ2-1 | . | . | TRBV10-2 | CASSVFLGNEQFF | TGCGCCAGCAGCGTTTTCCTAGGAAATGAGCAGTTCTTC
TRBJ2-2 | . | . | TRBV19 | CASKEAGRLGELFF | TGTGCCAGTAAAGAAGCAGGGCGGCTCGGGGAGCTGTTTTTT
TRBJ2-3 | . | once | TRBV5-6 | CASSRGSAPDTQYF | TGTGCCAGCAGCCGGGGGTCCGCCCCAGATACGCAGTATTTT
TRBJ2-2 | . | . | TRBV2 | CASTLNTGELFF | TGTGCCAGCACACTCAACACCGGGGAGCTGTTTTTT
TRBJ2-7 | TRBD2 | . | TRBV7-2 | CASSPSRTSGAYEQYF | TGTGCCAGCAGCCCCAGTCGGACTAGCGGGGCCTACGAGCAGTACTTC
TRBJ2-3 | TRBD1 | . | TRBV9 | CASSIQQGTDTQYF | TGTGCCAGCAGCATACAACAGGGGACGGATACGCAGTATTTT